The T cell receptor beta chain described here comes from a study of brain metastases from non-small cell lung cancer. Assay used: immunoSEQ multiplex PCR; TCRdb lists only in-frame clones, some missing. The top ten hold 15% to 20% of the sample, which has 1,500 or so clones, 75% to 90% seen once. Trimming pared 6 bases from V and 14 bases from J, leaving 20 bases between. The CDR3 sequence is 13 residues long. The germline V gene has CDR1 MDHEN and CDR2 SYDVKM. Specimen: tumor-adjacent normal tissue. This TCR derives from a donor older than 35 with non-small cell lung cancer. The chain links TRBV28 to TRBJ2-1; D is tentatively TRBD1 or TRBD2 (5 bases each). The CDR3 protein is CASSPTTGRGKFF. The DNA of the CDR3 is TGTGCCAGCAGCCCAACAACGGGACGAGGGAAGTTCTTC. Full variable domain (remainder filled in from reference TRBV28 and TRBJ2-1): DVKVTQSSRYLVKRTGEKVFLECVQDMDHENMFWYRQDPGLGLRLIYFSYDVKMKEKGDIPEGYSVSREKKERFSLILESASTNQTSMYLCASSPTTGRGKFFGPGTRLTVL.